This T cell receptor beta chain was obtained from a study of cytomegalovirus exposure and HLA in healthy donors. With regard to this clone: Its antigen remains unidentified.

Points from the study as a whole: Most of the TCR beta V segments (in an earlier analysis) were productive either about 87% or about 30% of the time.

In the PCR, 60 Vbeta and 13 Jbeta primers were used. The method was immunoSEQ multiplex PCR; TCRdb's version includes in-frame clones alone and lacks a portion of them. The top ten clones hold about 1.7% of a sample with roughly 230,000 clones, about 90% of them seen once. This CDR3 is built from 10 residues. The germline gives CDR1 LNHDA, CDR2 SQIVND (reference sequence). Trimming removed 7 bases at V and 6 bases at J, with 6 bases between. This receptor was identified in a girl aged 2-10 years in good health and CMV-seronegative. Sequencing input: PBMCs. The chain employs TRBV19 and TRBJ1-1, with no clear D. CDR3 sequence reads: CASMAAEAFF. CDR3 nucleotide sequence: TGTGCCAGTATGGCGGCTGAAGCTTTCTTT.